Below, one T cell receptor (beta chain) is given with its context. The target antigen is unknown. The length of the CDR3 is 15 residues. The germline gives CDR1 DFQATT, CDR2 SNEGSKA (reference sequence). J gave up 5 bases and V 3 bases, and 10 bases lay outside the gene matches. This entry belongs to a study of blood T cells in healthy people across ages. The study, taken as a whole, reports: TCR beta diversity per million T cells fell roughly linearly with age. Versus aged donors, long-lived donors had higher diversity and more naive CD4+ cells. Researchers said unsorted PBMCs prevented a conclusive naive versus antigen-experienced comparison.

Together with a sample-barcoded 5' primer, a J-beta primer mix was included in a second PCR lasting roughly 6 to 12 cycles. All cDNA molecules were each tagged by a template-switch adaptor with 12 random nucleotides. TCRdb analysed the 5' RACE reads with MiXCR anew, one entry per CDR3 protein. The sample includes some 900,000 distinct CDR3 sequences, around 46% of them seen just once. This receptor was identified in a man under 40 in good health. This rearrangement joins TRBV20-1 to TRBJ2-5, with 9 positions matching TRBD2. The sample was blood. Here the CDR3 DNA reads TGCAGTGCTAGGGGTGGAGCGGGGGGTCGGGAGACCCAGTACTTC. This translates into CSARGGAGGRETQYF.